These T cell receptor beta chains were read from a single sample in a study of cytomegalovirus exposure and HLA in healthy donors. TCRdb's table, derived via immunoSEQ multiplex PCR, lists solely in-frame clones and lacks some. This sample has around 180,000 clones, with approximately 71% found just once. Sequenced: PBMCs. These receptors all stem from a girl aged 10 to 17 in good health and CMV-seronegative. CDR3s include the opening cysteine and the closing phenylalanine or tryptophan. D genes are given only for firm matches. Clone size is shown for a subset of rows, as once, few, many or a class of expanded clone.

cdr3_nt: TGTGCCAGCAGCCAAGTAGGCGGAGGAAACACCATATATTTT; cdr3_aa: CASSQVGGGNTIYF; clone_size: .; j_call: TRBJ1-3; d_call: .; v_call: TRBV4-2
cdr3_nt: TGTGCCAGCAGCCCAACGGAGGGTCCGCAGTACTTC; cdr3_aa: CASSPTEGPQYF; clone_size: .; j_call: TRBJ2-7; d_call: .; v_call: TRBV7-3
cdr3_nt: TGTGCCAGCAGTAAGGGACTAGCGGGGGTCGAGCAGTACTTC; cdr3_aa: CASSKGLAGVEQYF; clone_size: .; j_call: TRBJ2-7; d_call: TRBD2; v_call: TRBV6-5
cdr3_nt: TGTGCCACCATTCCCGATCCAGGTCGAGCTAACTATGGCTACACCTTC; cdr3_aa: CATIPDPGRANYGYTF; clone_size: .; j_call: TRBJ1-2; d_call: .; v_call: TRBV10-3
cdr3_nt: TGTGCCAGCGCCCGGGACAGGGTTGTCGTCGACTATGGCTACACCTTC; cdr3_aa: CASARDRVVVDYGYTF; clone_size: .; j_call: TRBJ1-2; d_call: TRBD1; v_call: TRBV7-9
cdr3_nt: TGCAGCGTTGTTGGGCTGATGAAAACTGAAGCTTTCTTT; cdr3_aa: CSVVGLMKTEAFF; clone_size: .; j_call: TRBJ1-1; d_call: .; v_call: TRBV29-1
cdr3_nt: TGTGCCAGCAGTTTATCTGTCAATGAGCAGTTCTTC; cdr3_aa: CASSLSVNEQFF; clone_size: .; j_call: TRBJ2-1; d_call: .; v_call: TRBV28
cdr3_nt: TGTGCCTGGTCAGCTAGCGGGGCCTACGAGCAGTACTTC; cdr3_aa: CAWSASGAYEQYF; clone_size: .; j_call: TRBJ2-7; d_call: TRBD2; v_call: TRBV30
cdr3_nt: TGTGCCAGCAGCCTCGGGACATATAACAATGAGCAGTTCTTC; cdr3_aa: CASSLGTYNNEQFF; clone_size: few; j_call: TRBJ2-1; d_call: .; v_call: TRBV5-4
cdr3_nt: TGTGCCAGCAGCCGGACAGGGGGCCGGTCGTGGGAGACCCAGTACTTC; cdr3_aa: CASSRTGGRSWETQYF; clone_size: .; j_call: TRBJ2-5; d_call: TRBD1; v_call: TRBV7-7
cdr3_nt: TGTGCCAGCACTAGGGGATTCACAGATACGCAGTATTTT; cdr3_aa: CASTRGFTDTQYF; clone_size: .; j_call: TRBJ2-3; d_call: .; v_call: TRBV2
cdr3_nt: TGCGCCAGCAGCCTTTCGGGGATGACCCAAGGGCCCCAGCATTTT; cdr3_aa: CASSLSGMTQGPQHF; clone_size: .; j_call: TRBJ1-5; d_call: .; v_call: TRBV4-1
cdr3_nt: TGTGCCAGCAGTGAGCAGTTCAATCAGCCCCAGCATTTT; cdr3_aa: CASSEQFNQPQHF; clone_size: .; j_call: TRBJ1-5; d_call: .; v_call: TRBV6-1
cdr3_nt: TGTGCCAGCAGCTCCACCCGGACAGGAGCGGCCAAAAACATTCAGTACTTC; cdr3_aa: CASSSTRTGAAKNIQYF; clone_size: once; j_call: TRBJ2-4; d_call: TRBD1; v_call: TRBV5-6
cdr3_nt: TGTGCCAGCAGCCGGGGCTACGAGCAGTACTTC; cdr3_aa: CASSRGYEQYF; clone_size: few; j_call: TRBJ2-7; d_call: .; v_call: TRBV6-5
cdr3_nt: TGCGCCAGCAGTTCCGGGACACATCTCACAGATACGCAGTATTTT; cdr3_aa: CASSSGTHLTDTQYF; clone_size: .; j_call: TRBJ2-3; d_call: .; v_call: TRBV5-1
cdr3_nt: TGCGCCAGCAGCCCGGTCGGGGGATACAATGAGCAGTTCTTC; cdr3_aa: CASSPVGGYNEQFF; clone_size: .; j_call: TRBJ2-1; d_call: .; v_call: TRBV4-1
cdr3_nt: TGTGCCAGCAGCGCCGAGGACACCAACTATGGCTACACCTTC; cdr3_aa: CASSAEDTNYGYTF; clone_size: .; j_call: TRBJ1-2; d_call: .; v_call: TRBV2
cdr3_nt: TGTGCCAGCAGTCCGATGACGGGGGAAAAACTGTTTTTT; cdr3_aa: CASSPMTGEKLFF; clone_size: few; j_call: TRBJ1-4; d_call: .; v_call: TRBV6-6
cdr3_nt: TGTGCCAGCAGGGAGCTAGAGACCCAGTACTTC; cdr3_aa: CASRELETQYF; clone_size: .; j_call: TRBJ2-5; d_call: .; v_call: TRBV6-5
cdr3_nt: TGTGCCAGCAGCCAAGGTACTAGCGGGGGGACTGGGGCCAACGTCCTGACTTTC; cdr3_aa: CASSQGTSGGTGANVLTF; clone_size: few; j_call: TRBJ2-6; d_call: TRBD2; v_call: TRBV4-2
cdr3_nt: TGTGCCAGCAGTGGCGACACATACGAGCAGTACTTC; cdr3_aa: CASSGDTYEQYF; clone_size: .; j_call: TRBJ2-7; d_call: .; v_call: TRBV6-6
cdr3_nt: TGTGCCACCGAGACTAGCGGGGGGAACACCGGGGAGCTGTTTTTT; cdr3_aa: CATETSGGNTGELFF; clone_size: .; j_call: TRBJ2-2; d_call: TRBD2; v_call: TRBV6-5
cdr3_nt: TGTGCCAGTAGTTTCAGGGGATACGAGCAGTACTTC; cdr3_aa: CASSFRGYEQYF; clone_size: .; j_call: TRBJ2-7; d_call: .; v_call: TRBV19
cdr3_nt: TGCGCCAGCAGCTTGGAAGGGACAGGGGGAGGCTACACCTTC; cdr3_aa: CASSLEGTGGGYTF; clone_size: once; j_call: TRBJ1-2; d_call: TRBD1; v_call: TRBV5-1
cdr3_nt: TGTGCCAGCAGTGTCGGGTCCTACTACGAGCAGTACTTC; cdr3_aa: CASSVGSYYEQYF; clone_size: few; j_call: TRBJ2-7; d_call: .; v_call: TRBV6-5
cdr3_nt: TGTGCCAGCAGCTTACAGGGGGACTCCTACGAGCAGTACTTC; cdr3_aa: CASSLQGDSYEQYF; clone_size: .; j_call: TRBJ2-7; d_call: TRBD1; v_call: TRBV7-9
cdr3_nt: TGCGCCAGCAGCCAAGGACAGAGCCGGGGGGAAAAACTGTTTTTT; cdr3_aa: CASSQGQSRGEKLFF; clone_size: .; j_call: TRBJ1-4; d_call: .; v_call: TRBV4-1
cdr3_nt: TGTGCCAGCAGCGTCCAGGGATCGGAGACCCAGTACTTC; cdr3_aa: CASSVQGSETQYF; clone_size: .; j_call: TRBJ2-5; d_call: .; v_call: TRBV5-6
cdr3_nt: TGTGCCAGCAGTCTAGGGACAGAATCCTACGAGCAGTACTTC; cdr3_aa: CASSLGTESYEQYF; clone_size: few; j_call: TRBJ2-7; d_call: TRBD1; v_call: TRBV2
cdr3_nt: TGTGCCAGCAGCCACGGGGGACAGGCCTACGAGCAGTACTTC; cdr3_aa: CASSHGGQAYEQYF; clone_size: few; j_call: TRBJ2-7; d_call: TRBD1; v_call: TRBV14
cdr3_nt: TGTGCCAGCAGCCAATGGAGGGCATCCAACAATCAGCCCCAGCATTTT; cdr3_aa: CASSQWRASNNQPQHF; clone_size: .; j_call: TRBJ1-5; d_call: .; v_call: TRBV5-6
cdr3_nt: TGTGCCAGCTCAAGCGAGTCGAGGCAGTTCCATTTT; cdr3_aa: CASSSESRQFHF; clone_size: .; j_call: TRBJ1-5; d_call: .; v_call: TRBV18
cdr3_nt: TGTGCCAGCAGTTCCCAAGGAGTGAATCAGCCCCAGCATTTT; cdr3_aa: CASSSQGVNQPQHF; clone_size: .; j_call: TRBJ1-5; d_call: .; v_call: TRBV6-1
cdr3_nt: TGCGCCAGCAGCCCCGTTGACGGGACAGGGCGTTACGAGCAGTACTTC; cdr3_aa: CASSPVDGTGRYEQYF; clone_size: .; j_call: TRBJ2-7; d_call: TRBD1; v_call: TRBV4-1
cdr3_nt: TGTGCCAGCAGTTACTCGGGGGGAACTAATGAAAAACTGTTTTTT; cdr3_aa: CASSYSGGTNEKLFF; clone_size: .; j_call: TRBJ1-4; d_call: .; v_call: TRBV6-5
cdr3_nt: TGTGCCAGCAGCCCACATGAGGGCACTACTTTGACTGAAGCTTTCTTT; cdr3_aa: CASSPHEGTTLTEAFF; clone_size: .; j_call: TRBJ1-1; d_call: .; v_call: TRBV9
cdr3_nt: TGCGCCAGCAGCCCAGGGGGACCACGGGATACGCAGTATTTT; cdr3_aa: CASSPGGPRDTQYF; clone_size: few; j_call: TRBJ2-3; d_call: TRBD1; v_call: TRBV5-1
cdr3_nt: TGTGCCAGTAGTATGTTTGTTTCGTGGGACGGGAGGGGAGCTTTCTTT; cdr3_aa: CASSMFVSWDGRGAFF; clone_size: .; j_call: TRBJ1-1; d_call: .; v_call: TRBV19
cdr3_nt: TGCGCCAGCAGCTTGGAGGGGGCAGGAATTAACACTGAAGCTTTCTTT; cdr3_aa: CASSLEGAGINTEAFF; clone_size: .; j_call: TRBJ1-1; d_call: TRBD1; v_call: TRBV5-1
cdr3_nt: TGCGCCAGCAGCCCCCTCTACAGGGGGGGCTACGAGCAGTACTTC; cdr3_aa: CASSPLYRGGYEQYF; clone_size: few; j_call: TRBJ2-7; d_call: .; v_call: TRBV5-1
cdr3_nt: TGCGCCAGCAGCCCGGGTCCTGACTCTGGAAACACCATATATTTT; cdr3_aa: CASSPGPDSGNTIYF; clone_size: .; j_call: TRBJ1-3; d_call: .; v_call: TRBV4-1
cdr3_nt: TGTGCCAGCAGTGATTCAGGACAGGGGACTCGGGAGCAGTACTTC; cdr3_aa: CASSDSGQGTREQYF; clone_size: .; j_call: TRBJ2-5; d_call: TRBD1; v_call: TRBV6-1
cdr3_nt: TGCAGCGTTGATTCGAAACAGGGTTTGGACTATGGCTACACCTTC; cdr3_aa: CSVDSKQGLDYGYTF; clone_size: .; j_call: TRBJ1-2; d_call: .; v_call: TRBV29-1
cdr3_nt: TGCGCCAGCAGCTTAATCCCGGGACAGGAAAATTCACCCCTCCACTTT; cdr3_aa: CASSLIPGQENSPLHF; clone_size: .; j_call: TRBJ1-6; d_call: TRBD1; v_call: TRBV5-1
cdr3_nt: TGTGCCAGCAGCCCCGGAGCGGGGGGGGGCTACAATGAGCAGTTCTTC; cdr3_aa: CASSPGAGGGYNEQFF; clone_size: .; j_call: TRBJ2-1; d_call: TRBD2; v_call: TRBV6-4